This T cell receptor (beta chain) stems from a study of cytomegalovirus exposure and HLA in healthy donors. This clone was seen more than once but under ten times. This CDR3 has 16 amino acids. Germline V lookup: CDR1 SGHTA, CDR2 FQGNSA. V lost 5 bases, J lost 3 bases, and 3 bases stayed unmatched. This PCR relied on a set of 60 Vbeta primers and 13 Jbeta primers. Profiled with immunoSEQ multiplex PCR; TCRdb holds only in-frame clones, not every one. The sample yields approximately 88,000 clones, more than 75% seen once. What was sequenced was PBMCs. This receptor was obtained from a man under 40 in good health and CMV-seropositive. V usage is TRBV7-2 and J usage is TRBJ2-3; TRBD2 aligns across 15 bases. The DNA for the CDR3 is TGTGCCAGCAGCGTTGGGACTAGCGGGAGGACAGATACGCAGTATTTT. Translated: CASSVGTSGRTDTQYF.